The rows below give T cell receptor beta chains drawn from one sample of a study of shared clonotypes between healthy human individuals. Sequenced by immunoSEQ multiplex PCR; TCRdb stores in-frame clones only, minus some. The table lists millions of clones, approximately 93% of them singletons, with roughly 0.36% in the top ten. Sequencing was done on a sample of naive CD4+ T cells from PBMCs. The receptor source for this set is a man aged 18-30 years in good health. Some clones in this sample may be carry-over from other donors' samples. Both conserved end residues are part of each CDR3. Each record gives: clone size, J gene, D gene, V gene, CDR3 protein, CDR3 DNA. A D gene is named only where the DNA matches it firmly. Some rows have no size entry. The others give once, few or many, or a class for an expanded clone.

abundance: -
j_gene: TRBJ1-5
d_gene: -
v_gene: TRBV6-1
CDR3aa: CASSEPGSGSQPQHF
CDR3nt: TGTGCCAGCAGTGAGCCGGGATCCGGGTCACAACCCCAGCATTTT

abundance: -
j_gene: TRBJ2-1
d_gene: TRBD2
v_gene: TRBV7-6
CDR3aa: CASSKGLAGDYNEQFF
CDR3nt: TGTGCCAGCAGCAAGGGACTAGCGGGAGACTACAATGAGCAGTTCTTC

abundance: -
j_gene: TRBJ2-3
d_gene: -
v_gene: TRBV28
CDR3aa: CASTEGLGWTSTGTQYF
CDR3nt: TGTGCCAGCACGGAAGGGCTCGGGTGGACCAGCACAGGTACGCAGTATTTT

abundance: -
j_gene: TRBJ2-7
d_gene: TRBD2
v_gene: TRBV4-1
CDR3aa: CASSQEGTRSTEQYF
CDR3nt: TGCGCCAGCAGCCAAGAGGGGACTAGGTCGACCGAGCAGTACTTC

abundance: -
j_gene: TRBJ2-5
d_gene: -
v_gene: TRBV9
CDR3aa: CASSQGGWTQYF
CDR3nt: TGTGCCAGCAGCCAGGGGGGTTGGACCCAGTACTTC

abundance: -
j_gene: TRBJ1-5
d_gene: TRBD1
v_gene: TRBV5-1
CDR3aa: CASSAGQGANQPQHF
CDR3nt: TGCGCCAGCAGCGCCGGACAGGGGGCGAATCAGCCCCAGCATTTT

abundance: -
j_gene: TRBJ1-1
d_gene: TRBD1
v_gene: TRBV5-1
CDR3aa: CASSSGTGRTEAFF
CDR3nt: TGCGCCAGCAGCTCGGGGACAGGGAGGACTGAAGCTTTCTTT

abundance: -
j_gene: TRBJ1-5
d_gene: -
v_gene: TRBV27
CDR3aa: CASSSRDFTQHF
CDR3nt: TGTGCCAGCAGTTCCCGGGATTTTACCCAGCATTTT

abundance: -
j_gene: TRBJ2-1
d_gene: TRBD2
v_gene: TRBV9
CDR3aa: CASSASGTRPYNEQFF
CDR3nt: TGTGCCAGCAGCGCTTCCGGGACTAGGCCCTACAATGAGCAGTTCTTC

abundance: -
j_gene: TRBJ2-5
d_gene: -
v_gene: TRBV27
CDR3aa: CASSSPTALRQTQYF
CDR3nt: TGTGCCAGCAGTTCGCCGACAGCCCTACGACAGACCCAGTACTTC

abundance: -
j_gene: TRBJ1-3
d_gene: -
v_gene: TRBV18
CDR3aa: CASSQSPAVSGNTIYF
CDR3nt: TGTGCCAGCTCACAATCGCCCGCCGTCTCTGGAAACACCATATATTTT

abundance: -
j_gene: TRBJ1-5
d_gene: -
v_gene: TRBV30
CDR3aa: CAWTGSSNQPQHF
CDR3nt: TGTGCCTGGACAGGGTCTAGCAATCAGCCCCAGCATTTT

abundance: once
j_gene: TRBJ2-2
d_gene: TRBD2
v_gene: TRBV19
CDR3aa: CASSKRGLADTGELFF
CDR3nt: TGTGCCAGTAGTAAACGGGGACTAGCAGACACCGGGGAGCTGTTTTTT

abundance: -
j_gene: TRBJ1-2
d_gene: -
v_gene: TRBV28
CDR3aa: CASSPGNSNYGYTF
CDR3nt: TGTGCCAGCAGTCCGGGAAACTCTAACTATGGCTACACCTTC